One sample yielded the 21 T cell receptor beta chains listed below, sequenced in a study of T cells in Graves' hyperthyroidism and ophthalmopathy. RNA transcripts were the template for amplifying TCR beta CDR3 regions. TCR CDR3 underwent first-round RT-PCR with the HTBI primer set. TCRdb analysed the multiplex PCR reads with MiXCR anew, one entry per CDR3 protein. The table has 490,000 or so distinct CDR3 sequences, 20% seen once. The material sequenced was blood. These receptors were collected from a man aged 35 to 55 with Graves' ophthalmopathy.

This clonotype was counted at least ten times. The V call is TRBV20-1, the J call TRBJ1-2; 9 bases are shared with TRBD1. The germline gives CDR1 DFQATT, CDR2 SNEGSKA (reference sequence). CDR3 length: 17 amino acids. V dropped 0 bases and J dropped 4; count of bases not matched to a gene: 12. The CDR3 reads CSARDYGGTGRTYGYTF. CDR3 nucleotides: TGCAGTGCTAGAGATTATGGCGGGACAGGGCGGACCTATGGCTACACCTTC.

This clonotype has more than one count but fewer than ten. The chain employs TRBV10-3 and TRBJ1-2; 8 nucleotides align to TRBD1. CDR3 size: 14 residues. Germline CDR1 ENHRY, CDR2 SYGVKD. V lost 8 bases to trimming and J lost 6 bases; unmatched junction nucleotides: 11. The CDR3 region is CAIETGDLPHGYTF. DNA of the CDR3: TGTGCCATCGAGACAGGGGATCTTCCCCATGGCTACACCTTC.

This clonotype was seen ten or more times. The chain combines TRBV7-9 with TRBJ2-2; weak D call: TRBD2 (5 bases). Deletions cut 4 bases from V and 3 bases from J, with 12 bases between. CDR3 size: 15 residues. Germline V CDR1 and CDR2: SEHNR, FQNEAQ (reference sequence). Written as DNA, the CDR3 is TGTGCCAGCAGCTCCGTCGGGAACGACACCGGGGAGCTGTTTTTT. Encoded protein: CASSSVGNDTGELFF.

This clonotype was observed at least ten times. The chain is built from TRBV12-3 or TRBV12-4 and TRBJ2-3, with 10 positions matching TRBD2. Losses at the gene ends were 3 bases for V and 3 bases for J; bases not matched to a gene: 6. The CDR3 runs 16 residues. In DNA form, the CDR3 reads TGTGCCAGCAGTTTTTGGCTAGCGGGAGCAACAGATACGCAGTATTTT. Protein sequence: CASSFWLAGATDTQYF.

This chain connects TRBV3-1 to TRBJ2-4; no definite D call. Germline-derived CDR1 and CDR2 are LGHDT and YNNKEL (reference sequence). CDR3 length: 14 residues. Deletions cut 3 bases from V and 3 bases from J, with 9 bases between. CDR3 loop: CASSQSTSKNIQYF. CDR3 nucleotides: TGTGCCAGCAGCCAGTCTACCAGCAAAAACATTCAGTACTTC.

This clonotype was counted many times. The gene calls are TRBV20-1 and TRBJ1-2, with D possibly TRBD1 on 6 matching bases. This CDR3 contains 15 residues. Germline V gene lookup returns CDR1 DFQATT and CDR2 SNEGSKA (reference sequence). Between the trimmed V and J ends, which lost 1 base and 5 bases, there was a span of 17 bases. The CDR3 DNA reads TGCAGTGCTAGAGGACAGGTTGGGTCGCGGTATGGCTACACCTTC. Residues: CSARGQVGSRYGYTF.

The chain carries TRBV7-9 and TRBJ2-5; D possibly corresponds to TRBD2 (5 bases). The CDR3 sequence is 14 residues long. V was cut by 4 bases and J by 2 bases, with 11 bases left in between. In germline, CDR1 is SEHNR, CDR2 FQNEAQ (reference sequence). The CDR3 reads CASSSPGIQETQYF. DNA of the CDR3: TGTGCCAGCAGCTCCCCCGGGATACAAGAGACCCAGTACTTC.

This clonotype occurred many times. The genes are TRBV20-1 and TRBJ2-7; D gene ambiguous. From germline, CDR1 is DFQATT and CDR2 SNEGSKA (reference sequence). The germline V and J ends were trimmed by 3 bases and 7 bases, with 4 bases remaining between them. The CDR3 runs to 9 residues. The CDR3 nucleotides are TGCAGTGCTAGCAGGGAGCAGTACTTC. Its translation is CSASREQYF.

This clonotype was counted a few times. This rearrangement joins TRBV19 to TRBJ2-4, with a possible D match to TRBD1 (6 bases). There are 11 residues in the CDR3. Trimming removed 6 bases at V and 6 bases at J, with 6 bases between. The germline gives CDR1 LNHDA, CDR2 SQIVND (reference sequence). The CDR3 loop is CASRDRNIQYF. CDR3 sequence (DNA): TGTGCCAGTAGGGACAGAAACATTCAGTACTTC.

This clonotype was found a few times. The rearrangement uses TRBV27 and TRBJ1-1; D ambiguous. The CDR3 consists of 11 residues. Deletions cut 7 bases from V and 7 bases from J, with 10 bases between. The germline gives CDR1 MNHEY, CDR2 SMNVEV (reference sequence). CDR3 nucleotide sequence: TGTGCCAGCATCCGACACCTTGAAGCTTTCTTT. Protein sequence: CASIRHLEAFF.

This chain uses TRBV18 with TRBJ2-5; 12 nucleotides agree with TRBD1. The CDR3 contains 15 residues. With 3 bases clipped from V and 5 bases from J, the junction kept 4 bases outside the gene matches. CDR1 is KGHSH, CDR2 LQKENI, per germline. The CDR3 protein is CASSPGQGARETQYF. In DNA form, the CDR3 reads TGTGCCAGCTCACCGGGACAGGGGGCGAGGGAGACCCAGTACTTC.

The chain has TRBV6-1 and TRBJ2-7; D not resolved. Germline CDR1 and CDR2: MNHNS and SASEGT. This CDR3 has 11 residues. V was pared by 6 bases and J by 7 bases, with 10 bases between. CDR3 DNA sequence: TGTGCCAGCAGCCCACAGTTTGAGCAGTACTTC. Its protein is CASSPQFEQYF.

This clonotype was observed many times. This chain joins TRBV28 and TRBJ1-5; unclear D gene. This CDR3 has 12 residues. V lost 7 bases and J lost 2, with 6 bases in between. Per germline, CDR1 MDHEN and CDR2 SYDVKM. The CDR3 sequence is CASMSGNQPQHF. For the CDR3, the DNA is TGTGCCAGCATGTCTGGCAATCAGCCCCAGCATTTT.

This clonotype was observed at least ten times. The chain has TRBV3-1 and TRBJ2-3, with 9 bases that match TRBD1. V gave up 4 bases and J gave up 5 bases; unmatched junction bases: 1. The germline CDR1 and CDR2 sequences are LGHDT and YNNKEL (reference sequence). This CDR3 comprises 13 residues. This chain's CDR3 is CASSRQGGDTQYF. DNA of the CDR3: TGTGCCAGCAGCCGACAGGGGGGAGATACGCAGTATTTT.

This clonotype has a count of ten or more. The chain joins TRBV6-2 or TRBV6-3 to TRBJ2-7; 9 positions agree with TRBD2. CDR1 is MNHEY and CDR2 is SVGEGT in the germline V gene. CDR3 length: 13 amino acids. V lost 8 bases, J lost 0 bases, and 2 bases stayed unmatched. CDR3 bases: TGTGCCAGCCTTAGCGGGAGCTCCTACGAGCAGTACTTC. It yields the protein CASLSGSSYEQYF.

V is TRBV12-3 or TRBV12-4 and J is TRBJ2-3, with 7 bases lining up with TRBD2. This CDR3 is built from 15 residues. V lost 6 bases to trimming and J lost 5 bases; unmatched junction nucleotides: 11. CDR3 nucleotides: TGTGCCAGCAGCCTTAGGGAGGGAGCCGGAGATACGCAGTATTTT. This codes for CASSLREGAGDTQYF.

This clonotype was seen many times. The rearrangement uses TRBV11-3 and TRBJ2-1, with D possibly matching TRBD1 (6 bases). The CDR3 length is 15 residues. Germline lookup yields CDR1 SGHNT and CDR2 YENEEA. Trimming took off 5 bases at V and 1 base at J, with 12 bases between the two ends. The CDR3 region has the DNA TGTGCCAGCAGCACGGTGACAGGATCCTACAATGAGCAGTTCTTC. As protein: CASSTVTGSYNEQFF.

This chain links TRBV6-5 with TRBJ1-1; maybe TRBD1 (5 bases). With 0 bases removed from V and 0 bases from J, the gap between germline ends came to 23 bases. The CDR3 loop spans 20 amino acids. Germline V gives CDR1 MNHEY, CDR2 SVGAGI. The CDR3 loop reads CASSYSTSRDRIDLNTEAFF. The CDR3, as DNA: TGTGCCAGCAGTTACTCGACAAGCCGGGACCGAATAGACTTGAACACTGAAGCTTTCTTT.

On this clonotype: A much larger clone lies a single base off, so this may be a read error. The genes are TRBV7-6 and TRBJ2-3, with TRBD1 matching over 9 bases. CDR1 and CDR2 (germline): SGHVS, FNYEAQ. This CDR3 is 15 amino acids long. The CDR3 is CVSSLGTGPSDTQYF. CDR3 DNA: TGTGTCAGCAGCTTAGGGACAGGGCCCTCAGATACGCAGTATTTT.

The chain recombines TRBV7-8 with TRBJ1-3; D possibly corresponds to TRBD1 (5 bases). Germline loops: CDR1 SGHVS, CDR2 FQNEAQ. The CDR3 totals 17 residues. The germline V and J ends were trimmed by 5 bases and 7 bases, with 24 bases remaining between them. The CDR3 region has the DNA TGTGCCAGCAGCCTCTATCCCGACACCGCCGGGGGTAACACCATATATTTT. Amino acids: CASSLYPDTAGGNTIYF.

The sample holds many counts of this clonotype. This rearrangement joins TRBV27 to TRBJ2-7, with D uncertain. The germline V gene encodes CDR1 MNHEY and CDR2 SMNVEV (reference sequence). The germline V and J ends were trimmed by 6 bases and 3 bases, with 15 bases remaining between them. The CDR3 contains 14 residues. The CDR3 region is CASSTLDGYYEQYF. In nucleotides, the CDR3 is TGTGCCAGCAGCACACTTGACGGGTACTACGAGCAGTACTTC.